A single sample gave rise to the 8 T cell receptor beta chains below, sequenced in a study of blood T cell repertoires in COVID-19. Libraries were prepared by immunoSEQ multiplex PCR; TCRdb keeps only in-frame clonotypes and omits some of them. The table has about 130,000 clones, 81% seen once. The sequencing input was peripheral blood. The receptors originated from a man aged 25 to 45 with COVID-19, enrolled during active disease.

The chain is built from TRBV28 and TRBJ1-6, with TRBD1 as a possible D gene (6 bases). The V gene's germline CDR1 is MDHEN and CDR2 SYDVKM. There are 16 residues in the CDR3. V lost 4 bases, J lost 4 bases, and 14 bases lay in between. Written as DNA, the CDR3 is TGTGCCAGCAGTTCCACAGGGTTCTCTTATAATTCACCCCTCCACTTT. It encodes CASSSTGFSYNSPLHF.

The chain is built from TRBV5-4 and TRBJ1-2; TRBD1 is a possible D gene (5 bases). Germline V gene lookup returns CDR1 SGHNT and CDR2 YYREEE (reference sequence). This CDR3 has 14 residues. Between the trimmed V and J ends, which lost 6 bases and 2 bases, there was a span of 14 bases. In DNA form, the CDR3 reads TGTGCCAGCACTTTGGGGTACAGGAACTATGGCTACACCTTC. Translation: CASTLGYRNYGYTF.

V usage is TRBV27 and J usage is TRBJ1-1; TRBD1 aligns across 12 bases. Germline V CDR1 and CDR2: MNHEY, SMNVEV (reference sequence). The CDR3 extends over 17 amino acids. V lost 3 bases, J lost 0 bases, and 5 bases stayed unmatched. CDR3 amino acids: CASSFLGTGGVNTEAFF. CDR3 nucleotides: TGTGCCAGCAGTTTCCTCGGGACAGGGGGCGTGAACACTGAAGCTTTCTTT.

V gene TRBV3-1 (or the pseudogene TRBV3-2) combines with J gene TRBJ2-5; 13 nucleotides match TRBD2. Per germline, CDR1 LGHDT and CDR2 YNNKEL (reference sequence). The CDR3 consists of 17 residues. V was pared by 6 bases and J by 2 bases, with 9 bases of the junction left unmatched. CDR3 nucleotide sequence: TGTGCCAGCAGTCGTTTTCCGGGACTAGCGGGACAAGAGACCCAGTACTTC. Translating gives CASSRFPGLAGQETQYF.

The chain carries TRBV11-3 and TRBJ1-1, with no clear D. Per germline, CDR1 SGHNT and CDR2 YENEEA. The CDR3 runs 13 residues. V lost 3 bases to trimming and J lost 3 bases, with 8 bases between them. The CDR3 loop reads CASSLRLDTEAFF. In DNA, the CDR3 is TGTGCCAGCAGCTTGCGATTGGACACTGAAGCTTTCTTT. Supplemented by reference TRBV11-3 and TRBJ1-1, the full variable domain reads EAGVVQSPRYKIIEKKQPVAFWCNPISGHNTLYWYLQNLGQGPELLIRYENEEAVDDSQLPKDRFSAERLKGVDSTLKIQPAELGDSAVYLCASSLRLDTEAFFGQGTRLTVV.

The chain carries TRBV9 and TRBJ2-1; 9 positions agree with TRBD2. CDR1 SGDLS and CDR2 YYNGEE come from the germline V gene. The J segment lost 1 base and the V segment lost 0 bases, leaving 8 bases of the junction unmatched. The length of the CDR3 is 18 residues. CDR3 DNA sequence: TGTGCCAGCAGCGTAGCGGGTTCTAGCGGGAATTCCTACAATGAGCAGTTCTTC. Encoded protein: CASSVAGSSGNSYNEQFF.

The V call is TRBV7-9, the J call TRBJ1-3; D is uncertain. The V and J ends lost 1 base and 0 bases respectively, with 7 bases between them. The CDR3 runs to 15 residues. CDR1 is SEHNR and CDR2 is FQNEAQ in the germline V gene (reference sequence). The CDR3 is CASSLDYYSGNTIYF. The DNA for the CDR3 is TGTGCCAGCAGCTTAGACTACTACTCTGGAAACACCATATATTTT.

The chain couples TRBV27 to TRBJ2-7, with 7 bases aligning to TRBD1. CDR3 length: 14 residues. The V gene's germline CDR1 is MNHEY and CDR2 SMNVEV (reference sequence). The V segment lost 5 bases and the J segment 5 bases; nucleotides outside the gene matches: 9. Here the CDR3 reads CASSVNRDSDEQYF. The CDR3 DNA follows: TGTGCCAGCAGTGTCAACCGGGACAGCGACGAGCAGTACTTC.